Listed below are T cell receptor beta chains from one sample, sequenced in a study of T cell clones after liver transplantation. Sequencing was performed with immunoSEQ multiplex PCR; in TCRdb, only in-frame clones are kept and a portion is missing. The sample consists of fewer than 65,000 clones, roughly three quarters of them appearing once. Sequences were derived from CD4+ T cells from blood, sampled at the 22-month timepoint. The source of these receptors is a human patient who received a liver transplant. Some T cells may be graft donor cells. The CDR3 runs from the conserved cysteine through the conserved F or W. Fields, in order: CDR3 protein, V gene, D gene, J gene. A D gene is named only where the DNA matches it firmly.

CASSLMTGAGEQYF	TRBV5-1	TRBD1	TRBJ2-7
CASSPGWGGNQETQYF	TRBV4-1	TRBD2	TRBJ2-5
CASSQKRTSGIGETQYF	TRBV23-1	TRBD2	TRBJ2-5
CASSQDPHWGADEKLFF	TRBV14	-	TRBJ1-4
CAWSDQGPYGYTF	TRBV30	-	TRBJ1-2
CASSLAQDTQYF	TRBV5-4	-	TRBJ2-3
CASSLQVGPLYEQYF	TRBV27	-	TRBJ2-7
CASSEMAGGPYEQYF	TRBV2	TRBD2	TRBJ2-7
CASSQNGMRANSPLHF	TRBV18	-	TRBJ1-6
CASSYSQGGTEAFF	TRBV6-6	-	TRBJ1-1
CASSYVAGELFF	TRBV2	-	TRBJ2-2
CASSHLGGEATGELFF	TRBV5-1	TRBD1	TRBJ2-2
CASSSRGRGSYEQYF	TRBV7-9	-	TRBJ2-7
CASSLEPGTNEKLFF	TRBV5-4	-	TRBJ1-4
CASREGQGNTEAFF	TRBV2	TRBD1	TRBJ1-1
CASSLGVNQPQHF	TRBV11-2	-	TRBJ1-5
CASSFGVGTGELFF	TRBV11-2	-	TRBJ2-2
CASRDQLGAEAFF	TRBV25-1	-	TRBJ1-1
CASSRGQGAGSNQPQHF	TRBV28	TRBD1	TRBJ1-5
CAWSAPTVAGLGEKLFF	TRBV30	-	TRBJ1-4
CASTSRGVGNIQYF	TRBV19	-	TRBJ2-4
CAWGTYQETQYF	TRBV30	-	TRBJ2-5
CASSRENSPLHF	TRBV11-2	-	TRBJ1-6
CASSTEGQGFTEAFF	TRBV5-1	TRBD1	TRBJ1-1
CASSPGTSGATAYEQYF	TRBV11-2	TRBD2	TRBJ2-7
CASTTGNSPLHF	TRBV6-5	-	TRBJ1-6
CASSKNDRRSGELFF	TRBV7-9	-	TRBJ2-2
CASSSKLAGAYNEQFF	TRBV11-1	TRBD2	TRBJ2-1
CASSIDIRGAETQYF	TRBV19	-	TRBJ2-5
CASRAGDASSYEQYF	TRBV6-5	-	TRBJ2-7
CASSLAGINTEAFF	TRBV28	-	TRBJ1-1
CASSSGGSFGDFLFF	TRBV28	TRBD2	TRBJ2-1
CASILFTGANVLTF	TRBV2	-	TRBJ2-6
CSVKTGGEKLFF	TRBV29-1	TRBD1	TRBJ1-4